This T cell receptor beta chain was sequenced during a study of T-cell memory formation after mild COVID-19. Study as a whole: Clustering of TCRs was largely donor specific.

On this clonotype: Its matching antigen is unknown.

One entry per CDR3 protein, called by TCRdb with MiXCR from the 5' RACE reads. The repertoire holds almost 550,000 distinct CDR3 sequences, with roughly 20% as singletons. Germline-derived CDR1 and CDR2 are LNHDA and SQIVND (reference sequence). This CDR3 is built from 15 residues. Trimming cost V 6 bases and J 2 bases, with 15 bases left between them. Study outcomes and limitations: Certain responding clones were present in pre-infection memory, suggesting participation of cross-reactive memory. CD4+ contracting clones were mainly CM and EM; CD8+ ones, EMRA. A balance of CD4 and CD8 characterized clones contracting day 15 to 85, whereas later expanders leaned CD4+.

The TCR sequence derives from an adult woman who had mild COVID-19 (a few samples of this study predate the infection). Cell type and time point are not known. Material: PBMCs or a T cell subset sorted from them (not recorded which). The rearrangement joins TRBV19 to TRBJ2-3; D possibly corresponds to TRBD1 (6 bases). CDR3 loop: CASRRQQGPTDTQYF. The CDR3 nucleotides read TGTGCCAGTAGGAGACAACAGGGCCCCACAGATACGCAGTATTTT.